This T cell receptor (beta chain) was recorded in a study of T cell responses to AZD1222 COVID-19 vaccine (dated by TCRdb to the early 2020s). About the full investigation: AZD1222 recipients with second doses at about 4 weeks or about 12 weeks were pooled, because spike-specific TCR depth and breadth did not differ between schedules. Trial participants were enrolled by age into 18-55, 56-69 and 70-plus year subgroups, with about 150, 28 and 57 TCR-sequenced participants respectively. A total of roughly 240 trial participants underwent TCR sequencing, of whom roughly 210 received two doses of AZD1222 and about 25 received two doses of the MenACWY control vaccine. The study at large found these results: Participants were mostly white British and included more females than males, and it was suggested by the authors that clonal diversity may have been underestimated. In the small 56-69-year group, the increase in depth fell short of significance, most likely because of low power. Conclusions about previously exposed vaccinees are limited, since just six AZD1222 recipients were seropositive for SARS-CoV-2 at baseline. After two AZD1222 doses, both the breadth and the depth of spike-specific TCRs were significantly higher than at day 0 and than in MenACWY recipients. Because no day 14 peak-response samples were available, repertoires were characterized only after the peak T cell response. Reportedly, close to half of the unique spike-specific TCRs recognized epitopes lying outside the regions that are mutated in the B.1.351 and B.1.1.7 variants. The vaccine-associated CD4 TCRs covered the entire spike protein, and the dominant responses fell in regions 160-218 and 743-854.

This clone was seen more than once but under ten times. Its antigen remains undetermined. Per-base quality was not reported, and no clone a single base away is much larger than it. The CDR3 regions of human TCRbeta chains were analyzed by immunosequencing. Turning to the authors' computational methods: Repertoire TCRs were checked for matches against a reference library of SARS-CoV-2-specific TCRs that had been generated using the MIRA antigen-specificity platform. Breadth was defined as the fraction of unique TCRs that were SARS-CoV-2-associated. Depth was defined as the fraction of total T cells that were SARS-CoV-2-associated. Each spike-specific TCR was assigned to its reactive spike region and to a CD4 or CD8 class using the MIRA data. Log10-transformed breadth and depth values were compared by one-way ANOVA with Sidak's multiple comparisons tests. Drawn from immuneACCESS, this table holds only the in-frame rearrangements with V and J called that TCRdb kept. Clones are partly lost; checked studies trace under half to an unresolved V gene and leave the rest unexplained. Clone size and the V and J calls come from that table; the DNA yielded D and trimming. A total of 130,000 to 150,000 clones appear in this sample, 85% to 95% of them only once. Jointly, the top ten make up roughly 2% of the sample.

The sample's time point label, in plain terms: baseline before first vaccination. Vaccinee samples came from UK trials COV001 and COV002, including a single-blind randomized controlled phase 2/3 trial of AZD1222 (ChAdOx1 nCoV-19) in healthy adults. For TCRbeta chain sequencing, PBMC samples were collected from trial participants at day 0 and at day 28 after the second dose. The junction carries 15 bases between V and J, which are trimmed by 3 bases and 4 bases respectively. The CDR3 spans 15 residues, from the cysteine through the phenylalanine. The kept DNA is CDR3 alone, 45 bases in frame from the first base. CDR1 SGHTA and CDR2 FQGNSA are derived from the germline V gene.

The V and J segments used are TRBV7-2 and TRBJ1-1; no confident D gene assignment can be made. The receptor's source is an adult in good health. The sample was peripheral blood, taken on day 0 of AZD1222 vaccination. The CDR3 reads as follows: CASSFQTTPGTEAFF. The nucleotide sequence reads TGTGCCAGCAGCTTTCAGACAACCCCGGGCACTGAAGCTTTCTTT.